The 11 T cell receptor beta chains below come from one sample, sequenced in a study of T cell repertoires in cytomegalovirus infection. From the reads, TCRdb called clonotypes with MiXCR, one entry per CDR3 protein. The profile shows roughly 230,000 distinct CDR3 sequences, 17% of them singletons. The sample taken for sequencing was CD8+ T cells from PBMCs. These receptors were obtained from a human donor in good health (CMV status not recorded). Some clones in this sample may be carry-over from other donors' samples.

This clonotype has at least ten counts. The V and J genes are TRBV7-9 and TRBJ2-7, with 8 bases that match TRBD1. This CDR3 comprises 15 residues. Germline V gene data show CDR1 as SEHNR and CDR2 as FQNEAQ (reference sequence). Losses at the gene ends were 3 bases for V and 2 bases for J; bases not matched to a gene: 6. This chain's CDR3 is CASSFTVTGAYEQYF. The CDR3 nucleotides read TGTGCCAGCAGCTTCACCGTGACAGGGGCCTACGAGCAGTACTTC. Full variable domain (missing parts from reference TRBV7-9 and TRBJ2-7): DTGVSQNPRHKITKRGQNVTFRCDPISEHNRLYWYRQTLGQGPEFLTYFQNEAQLEKSRLLSDRFSAERPKGSFSTLEIQRTEQGDSAMYLCASSFTVTGAYEQYFGPGTRLTVT.

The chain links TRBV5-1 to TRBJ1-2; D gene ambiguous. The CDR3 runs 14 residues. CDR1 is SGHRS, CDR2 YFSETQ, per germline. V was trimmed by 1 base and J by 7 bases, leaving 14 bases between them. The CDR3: CASSLWQAKSGYTF. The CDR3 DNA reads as TGCGCCAGCAGCTTGTGGCAAGCCAAGTCTGGCTACACCTTC.

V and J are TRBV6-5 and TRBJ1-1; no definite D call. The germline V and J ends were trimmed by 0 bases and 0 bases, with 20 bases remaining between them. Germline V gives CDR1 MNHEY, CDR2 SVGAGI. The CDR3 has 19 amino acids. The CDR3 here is CASSYSFTAGANLNTEAFF. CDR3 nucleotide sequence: TGTGCCAGCAGTTACTCGTTTACCGCAGGCGCAAACTTGAACACTGAAGCTTTCTTT.

This CDR3 is CASTQGDFSGNTIYF. The CDR3 DNA reads as TGTGCCAGTACCCAGGGGGACTTCTCTGGAAACACCATATATTTT. This chain connects TRBV7-9 to TRBJ1-3; 7 positions agree with TRBD1. This CDR3 region has 15 residues. Germline assignment: CDR1 SEHNR and CDR2 FQNEAQ (reference sequence). The ends lost 9 bases at V and 0 bases at J; junction bases unmatched: 8. Together with reference TRBV7-9 and TRBJ1-3, the CDR3 gives the full variable domain: DTGVSQNPRHKITKRGQNVTFRCDPISEHNRLYWYRQTLGQGPEFLTYFQNEAQLEKSRLLSDRFSAERPKGSFSTLEIQRTEQGDSAMYLCASTQGDFSGNTIYFGEGSWLTVV.

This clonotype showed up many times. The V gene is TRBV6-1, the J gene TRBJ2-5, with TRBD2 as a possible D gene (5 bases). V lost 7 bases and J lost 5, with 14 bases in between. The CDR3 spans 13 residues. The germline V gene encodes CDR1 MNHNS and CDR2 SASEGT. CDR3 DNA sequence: TGTGCCAGCACAGGCAGGAGAGGGGAGACCCAGTACTTC. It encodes CASTGRRGETQYF.

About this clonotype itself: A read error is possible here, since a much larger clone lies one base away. The CDR3 bases are TGTGCCAGCAGCCCGGGACTAGCTCGGGAAGAGCAGTTCTTC. Its protein product is CASSPGLAREEQFF. V gene TRBV11-2 combines with J gene TRBJ2-1; the match to TRBD2 covers 9 bases. This CDR3 comprises 14 residues. Trimming removed 5 bases from V and 10 bases from J; junction bases left unmatched: 9. From germline, CDR1 is SGHAT and CDR2 FQNNGV. Looking up the rest from reference TRBV11-2 and TRBJ2-1 gives the full variable domain: EAGVAQSPRYKIIEKRQSVAFWCNPISGHATLYWYQQILGQGPKLLIQFQNNGVVDDSQLPKDRFSAERLKGVDSTLKIQPAKLEDSAVYLCASSPGLAREEQFFGPGTRLTVL.

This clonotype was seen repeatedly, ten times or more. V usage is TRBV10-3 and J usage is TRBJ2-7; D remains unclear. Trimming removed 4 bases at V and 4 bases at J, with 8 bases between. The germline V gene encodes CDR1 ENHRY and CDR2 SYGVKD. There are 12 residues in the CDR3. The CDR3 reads CAISGQGYEQYF. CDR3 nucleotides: TGTGCCATCAGTGGACAAGGTTACGAGCAGTACTTC.

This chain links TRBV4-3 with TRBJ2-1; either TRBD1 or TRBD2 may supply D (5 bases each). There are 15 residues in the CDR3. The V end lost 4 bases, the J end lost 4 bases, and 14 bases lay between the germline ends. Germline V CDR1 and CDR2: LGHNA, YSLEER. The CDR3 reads CASSRSMGDYNEQFF. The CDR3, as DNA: TGCGCCAGCAGCCGCAGTATGGGGGATTACAATGAGCAGTTCTTC.

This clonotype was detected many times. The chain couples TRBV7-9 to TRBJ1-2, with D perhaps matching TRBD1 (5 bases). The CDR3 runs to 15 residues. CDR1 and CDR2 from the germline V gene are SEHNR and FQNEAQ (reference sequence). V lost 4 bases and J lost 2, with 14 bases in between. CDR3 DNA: TGTGCCAGCAGCTCGGGACCGTGGGGGAACTATGGCTACACCTTC. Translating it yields CASSSGPWGNYGYTF.

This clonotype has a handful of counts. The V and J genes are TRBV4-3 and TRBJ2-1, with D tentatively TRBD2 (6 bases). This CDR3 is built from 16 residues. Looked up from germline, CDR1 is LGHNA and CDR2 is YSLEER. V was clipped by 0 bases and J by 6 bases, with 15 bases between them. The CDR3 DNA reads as TGCGCCAGCAGCCAAGATCGAGGACTACCCTCCAATGAGCAGTTCTTC. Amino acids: CASSQDRGLPSNEQFF.

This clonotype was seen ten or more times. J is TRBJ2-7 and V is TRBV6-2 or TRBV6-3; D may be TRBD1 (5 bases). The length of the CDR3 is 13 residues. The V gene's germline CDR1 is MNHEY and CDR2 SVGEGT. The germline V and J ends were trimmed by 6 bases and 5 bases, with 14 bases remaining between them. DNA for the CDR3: TGTGCCAGCAGCGGACAAGATCCCCACGAGCAGTACTTC. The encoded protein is CASSGQDPHEQYF.